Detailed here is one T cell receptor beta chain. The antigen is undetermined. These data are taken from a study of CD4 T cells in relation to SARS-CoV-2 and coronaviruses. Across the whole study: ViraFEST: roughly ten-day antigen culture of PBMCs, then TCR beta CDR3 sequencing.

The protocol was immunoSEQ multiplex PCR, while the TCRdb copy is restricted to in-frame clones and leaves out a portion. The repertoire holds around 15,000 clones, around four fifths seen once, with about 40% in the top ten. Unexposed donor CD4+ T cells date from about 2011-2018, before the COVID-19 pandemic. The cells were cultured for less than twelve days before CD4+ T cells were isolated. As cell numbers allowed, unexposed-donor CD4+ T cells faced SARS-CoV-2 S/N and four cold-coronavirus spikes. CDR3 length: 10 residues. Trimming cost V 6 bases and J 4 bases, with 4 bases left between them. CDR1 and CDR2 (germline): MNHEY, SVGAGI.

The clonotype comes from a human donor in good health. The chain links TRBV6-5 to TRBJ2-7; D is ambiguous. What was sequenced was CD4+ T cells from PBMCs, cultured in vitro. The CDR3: CASSEYEQYF. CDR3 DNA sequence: TGTGCCAGCAGCGAGTACGAGCAGTACTTC.